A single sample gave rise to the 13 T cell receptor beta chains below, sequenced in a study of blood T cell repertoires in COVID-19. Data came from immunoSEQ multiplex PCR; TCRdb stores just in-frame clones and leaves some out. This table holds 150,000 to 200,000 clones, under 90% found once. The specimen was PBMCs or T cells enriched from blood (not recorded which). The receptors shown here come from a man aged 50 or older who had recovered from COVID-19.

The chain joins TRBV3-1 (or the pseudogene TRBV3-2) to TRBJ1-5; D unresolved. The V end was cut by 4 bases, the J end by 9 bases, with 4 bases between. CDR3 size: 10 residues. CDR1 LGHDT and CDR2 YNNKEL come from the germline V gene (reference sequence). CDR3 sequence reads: CASSPSPQHF. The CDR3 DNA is TGTGCCAGCAGCCCCTCGCCCCAGCATTTT.

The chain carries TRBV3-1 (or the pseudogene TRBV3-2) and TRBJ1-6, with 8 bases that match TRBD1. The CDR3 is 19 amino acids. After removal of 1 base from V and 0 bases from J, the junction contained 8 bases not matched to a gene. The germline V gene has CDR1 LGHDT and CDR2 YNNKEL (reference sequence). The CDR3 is CASSQGAPGGSSYNSPLHF. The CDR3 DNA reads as TGTGCCAGCAGCCAAGGGGCTCCAGGGGGCAGCTCCTATAATTCACCCCTCCACTTT.

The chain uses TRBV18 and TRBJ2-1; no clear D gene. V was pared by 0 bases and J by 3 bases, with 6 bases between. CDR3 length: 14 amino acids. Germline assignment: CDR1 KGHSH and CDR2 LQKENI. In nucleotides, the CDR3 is TGTGCCAGCTCACCACCGTCTAACTACAATGAGCAGTTCTTC. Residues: CASSPPSNYNEQFF.

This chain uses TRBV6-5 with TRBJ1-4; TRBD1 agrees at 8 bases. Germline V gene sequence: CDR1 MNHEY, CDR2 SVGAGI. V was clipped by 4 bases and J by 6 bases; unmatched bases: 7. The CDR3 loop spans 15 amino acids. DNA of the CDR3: TGTGCCAGCAGTTTCCGACAGGGGCGGTATGAAAAACTGTTTTTT. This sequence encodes CASSFRQGRYEKLFF.

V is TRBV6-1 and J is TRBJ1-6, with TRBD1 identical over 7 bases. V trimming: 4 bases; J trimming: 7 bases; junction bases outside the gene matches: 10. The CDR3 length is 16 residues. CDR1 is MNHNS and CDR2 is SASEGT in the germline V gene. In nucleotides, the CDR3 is TGTGCCAGCAGTGGTCATTTGGACAGGAAGAATTCACCCCTCCACTTT. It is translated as CASSGHLDRKNSPLHF.

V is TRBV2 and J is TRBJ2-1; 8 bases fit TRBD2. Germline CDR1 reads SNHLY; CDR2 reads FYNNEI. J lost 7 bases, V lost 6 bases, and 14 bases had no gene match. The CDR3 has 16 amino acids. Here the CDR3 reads CASSDPGLVGVNEQFF. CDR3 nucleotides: TGTGCCAGCAGCGACCCGGGACTAGTCGGTGTGAATGAGCAGTTCTTC.

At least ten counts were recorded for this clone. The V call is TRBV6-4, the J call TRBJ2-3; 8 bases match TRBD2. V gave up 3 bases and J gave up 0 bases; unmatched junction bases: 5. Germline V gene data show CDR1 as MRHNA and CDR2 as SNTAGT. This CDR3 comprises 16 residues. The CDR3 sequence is CASSESAGDSTDTQYF. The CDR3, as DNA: TGTGCCAGCAGTGAATCAGCGGGGGATAGCACAGATACGCAGTATTTT.

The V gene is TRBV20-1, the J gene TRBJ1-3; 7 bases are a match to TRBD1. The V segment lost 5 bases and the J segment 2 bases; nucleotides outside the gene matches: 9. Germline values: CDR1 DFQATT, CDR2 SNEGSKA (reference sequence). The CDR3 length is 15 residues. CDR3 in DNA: TGCAGTGCTCGTGACAGGGCCCTTACTGGAAACACCATATATTTT. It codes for CSARDRALTGNTIYF.

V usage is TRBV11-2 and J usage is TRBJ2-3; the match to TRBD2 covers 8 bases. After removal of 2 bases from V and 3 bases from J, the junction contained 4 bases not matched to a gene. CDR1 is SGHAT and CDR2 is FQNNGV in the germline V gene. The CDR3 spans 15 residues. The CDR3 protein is CASSLRASGTDTQYF. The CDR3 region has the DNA TGTGCCAGCAGCTTAAGGGCTAGCGGGACAGATACGCAGTATTTT.

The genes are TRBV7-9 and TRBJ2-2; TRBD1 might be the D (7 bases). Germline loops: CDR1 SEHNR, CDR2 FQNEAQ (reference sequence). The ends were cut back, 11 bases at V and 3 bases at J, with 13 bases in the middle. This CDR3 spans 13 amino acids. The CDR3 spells CAPQGEDTGELFF. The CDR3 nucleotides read TGTGCCCCTCAGGGGGAGGACACCGGGGAGCTGTTTTTT.

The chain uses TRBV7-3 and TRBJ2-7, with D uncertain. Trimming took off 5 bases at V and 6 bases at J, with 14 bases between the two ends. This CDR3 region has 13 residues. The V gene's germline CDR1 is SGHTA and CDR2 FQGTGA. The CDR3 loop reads CASSGMAAGEQYF. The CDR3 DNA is TGTGCCAGCAGCGGCATGGCTGCTGGCGAGCAGTACTTC. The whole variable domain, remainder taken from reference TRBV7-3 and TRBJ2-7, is GAGVSQTPSNKVTEKGKYVELRCDPISGHTALYWYRQSLGQGPEFLIYFQGTGAADDSGLPNDRFFAVRPEGSVSTLKIQRTERGDSAVYLCASSGMAAGEQYFGPGTRLTVT.

CDR3 protein: CASREGSISGNTIYF. CDR3 in DNA: TGCGCCAGCCGGGAGGGGTCTATCTCTGGAAACACCATATATTTT. The chain carries TRBV5-1 and TRBJ1-3, with D possibly matching TRBD1 (5 bases). CDR3 length: 15 residues. Per germline, CDR1 SGHRS and CDR2 YFSETQ. The V end was cut by 7 bases, the J end by 0 bases, with 14 bases between.

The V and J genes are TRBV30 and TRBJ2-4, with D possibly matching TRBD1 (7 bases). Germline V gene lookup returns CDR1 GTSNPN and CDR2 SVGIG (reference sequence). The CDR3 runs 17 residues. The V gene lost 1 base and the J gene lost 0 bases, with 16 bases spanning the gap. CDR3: CAWSGQGGRRAKNIQYF. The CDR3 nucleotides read TGTGCCTGGAGTGGGCAGGGGGGTAGGAGAGCCAAAAACATTCAGTACTTC.